This TCR beta chain appears in the sequencing data of a study of long-term antiretroviral therapy in people with HIV (dated by TCRdb to the early 2020s). Study-level background: The earliest samples were collected about a decade before the 2015 WHO recommendation for immediate ART, when ART was typically delayed until CD4 counts fell. A retrospective serial study tested whether ART initiation and durable HIV suppression were associated with changes in peripheral blood TRB repertoire composition and diversity. A total of over 150 cryopreserved PBMC samples came from 25 to 35 adults with confirmed HIV infection and were collected serially over a mean of roughly 6 years (range 1-12). No cross-contamination during QIAcube processing was seen in test extractions of a monoclonal T-cell line run alongside roughly 35 polyclonal samples. Of the approximately 28 participants with HIV, 10 to 11 were female.

The immunoSEQ hsTCRB v3.0 assay was used at survey level resolution to sequence the TRB variable region. TRB sequencing targeted a depth of roughly 35,000-50,000 T-cell genomes per sample. An Illumina MiSeq with a v3 150-cycle kit was used to sequence the pooled TRB libraries. The authors' analysis ran thus. Repertoire analysis was run in R within a reproducible Nextflow workflow that covered QC, data transformation and analysis. Custom analyses were implemented in LymphoSeq2, an R package for AIRR-Seq data exploration. A handful of samples that yielded fewer than 5000 total TRB sequences were excluded, so that 150 to 200 HIV repertoires were analyzed. Of the 188 retained HIV repertoires, almost 60 were collected before and 129 after ART initiation. Repertoires were downsampled to 5000 TRB nucleotide sequences, and summary statistics were averaged over 100 downsampling iterations. Only TRB sequences with CDR3 regions of at least seven amino acids were retained for analysis. Two measures captured diversity: a Shannon entropy-derived clonality score and the Gini coefficient. In the repertoire networks, any two of the top 5000 CDR3 amino acid sequences were linked whenever the two sequences differed by an edit distance of one. Antigen specificity groups and MHC restriction were predicted for TRB CDR3 amino acid sequences with GLIPH2. CDR3 amino acid sequences were matched against VDJdb and McPAS-TCR to flag known CMV, EBV, HIV or tissue antigen associations. Pre-ART, post-ART and control groups were compared with Wilcoxon signed-rank tests and Holm-Bonferroni correction. TCRdb stores this immuneACCESS table with in-frame sequences only. Part of the clones is absent; in the studies checked, under half of the shortfall reflects unresolved V genes, and no reason is known for the rest. The D gene and trimming were derived from the DNA, and the V and J assignments and clone size from that table. In this sample the table shows fewer than 30,000 clones, about four fifths of which occur a single time. The top ten constitute around 5.3% of the sample.

To be included, a participant needed at least one PBMC sample from before ART initiation plus at least two post-ART samples. Every participant with HIV received treatment in the United States of America. Before DNA extraction, cryopreserved samples of roughly 0.9-11 million PBMC were thawed and washed. At the time of the earliest PBMC sample for each participant with HIV, ages ranged from roughly 20 to 54 years. Each participant contributed PBMC samples from 1-4 timepoints before ART initiation and 2-8 timepoints after ART initiation, with a median of 7 samples. Serial HIV viral load, CD4+ T-cell count, ART history and demographic data were obtained for every participant. Using a Qiagen kit on a QIAcube, genomic DNA was extracted from unsorted PBMC, with samples processed in batches of 12. On this clone: The antigen it recognizes is unknown. No per-base quality is available; no much larger clone lies one base away.

What the research found in general, with its limitations: Because pre-ART samples had limited cell numbers, unsorted PBMC were profiled rather than sorted CD4+ and CD8+ T cells. Narrower CDR3 length ranges were observed in HIV repertoires than in controls, and an antigen-experienced repertoire with only a slight naive shift after ART was suggested by the network structure. The samples span the years 2004 to 2017, and the ART regimens used at that time may not be as effective as current regimens. Inferences about post-ART repertoire changes are limited because no data were available on ART adherence, viral resistance or therapy changes. A significant increase in TRB diversity was found to be associated with ART initiation, although TRB diversity was observed to remain significantly below that of transplant donor controls even after long-term ART. Since PBMC availability was limited, sequencing covered only the TCR beta chain, with no alpha chain pairing. Expanded TRB clones identified before ART initiation dominated the repertoire across all time points, though the dominance fluctuated and decreased in many PLHIV after ART.

The CDR3 contains 21 residues, cysteine and phenylalanine counted. Only the CDR3 portion is preserved as DNA: 63 bases, with reading frame beginning at the first base. Trimmed from V: 3 bases; trimmed from J: 0 bases; junction bases lacking a gene match: 16. CDR1 and CDR2, looked up from the germline V gene, are KGHSH and LQKENI. This receptor was taken from a man aged 25 to 40 with HIV. The sequenced sample was unsorted PBMCs, obtained 0.7 years before starting antiretroviral therapy. This sequence uses TRBV18 and TRBJ1-6, with 8 bases matching TRBD1. The DNA sequence follows: TGTGCCAGCTCACCCTTACCCCCGGACAGGGCCGGCGGCTCCTATAATTCACCCCTCCACTTT. Translation gives CASSPLPPDRAGGSYNSPLHF.